Each of the 5 T cell receptor beta chains below was sequenced from the same sample in a study of shared clonotypes between healthy human individuals (TCRdb year 2020). CD8 naive samples were obtained by positive selection for CCR7 among CD45RO-negative cells, yielding a CD45RA+CCR7+ population from which TemRA cells were excluded. Library preparation employed the immunoSEQ multiplex PCR assay. TCRdb provides this immuneACCESS table in a form limited to in-frame rearrangements. Some clones are lacking; in checked studies, under half of them reflect an unresolved V gene, and why the rest are absent is not known. The sample table shows 2 million to 2.5 million clones, and 85% to 95% are seen once. Jointly, the top ten make up under 2% of the sample. The sequenced sample was naive CD8+ T cells from PBMCs. Per the publication, the cell subset or site label means: CD45RA+CCR7+. Every receptor here comes from a man between 18 and 35 years old in good health. Some clones in this sample may be carry-over from other donors' samples.

V usage is TRBV23-1 and J usage is TRBJ1-1; TRBD1 is a possible D gene (5 bases). TRBV23-1 is known as an ORF, though its function is uncertain. Between the trimmed V and J ends, which lost 2 bases and 2 bases, there was a span of 15 bases. This CDR3 spans 16 amino acids. The CDR3 region has the DNA TGCGCCAGCAGTCAACCTCACATGGGGCCCAACACTGAAGCTTTCTTT. Its protein product is CASSQPHMGPNTEAFF.

This clone was recorded only once. This rearrangement joins TRBV16 to TRBJ2-7; the D is unclear. The CDR3 extends over 14 amino acids. V gave up 3 bases and J gave up 2 bases, with 11 bases separating them. Germline CDR1 is KGHSY and CDR2 is FQNENV. The CDR3 spells CASSHQPRAYEQYF. CDR3 DNA: TGTGCCAGCAGCCACCAGCCCCGGGCCTACGAGCAGTACTTC.

This chain connects TRBV9 to TRBJ1-2, with unresolved D. The CDR3 length is 13 residues. The germline V gene has CDR1 SGDLS and CDR2 YYNGEE. V was shortened by 4 bases and J by 3 bases, with 10 bases between the two germline ends. CDR3 sequence: CASSSAADYGYTF. For the CDR3, the DNA is TGTGCCAGCAGCTCCGCCGCGGACTATGGCTACACCTTC.

V gene TRBV7-9 combines with J gene TRBJ1-4; TRBD1 aligns across 7 bases. V shed 5 bases and J 3 bases; nucleotides not matched to a gene: 3. The germline V gene has CDR1 SEHNR and CDR2 FQNEAQ (reference sequence). The CDR3 has 14 amino acids. The DNA for the CDR3 is TGTGCCAGCAGCCCACAGGGGTCTAATGAAAAACTGTTTTTT. Its translation: CASSPQGSNEKLFF.

The J gene is TRBJ1-5, the V gene TRBV27; 10 bases agree with TRBD1. This CDR3 is built from 16 residues. Germline lookup yields CDR1 MNHEY and CDR2 SMNVEV (reference sequence). V lost 6 bases and J lost 2; bases outside the gene matches: 7. The CDR3 region has the DNA TGTGCCAGCAGCTTGGACAGGGGGGATGGCAATCAGCCCCAGCATTTT. Translation gives CASSLDRGDGNQPQHF.